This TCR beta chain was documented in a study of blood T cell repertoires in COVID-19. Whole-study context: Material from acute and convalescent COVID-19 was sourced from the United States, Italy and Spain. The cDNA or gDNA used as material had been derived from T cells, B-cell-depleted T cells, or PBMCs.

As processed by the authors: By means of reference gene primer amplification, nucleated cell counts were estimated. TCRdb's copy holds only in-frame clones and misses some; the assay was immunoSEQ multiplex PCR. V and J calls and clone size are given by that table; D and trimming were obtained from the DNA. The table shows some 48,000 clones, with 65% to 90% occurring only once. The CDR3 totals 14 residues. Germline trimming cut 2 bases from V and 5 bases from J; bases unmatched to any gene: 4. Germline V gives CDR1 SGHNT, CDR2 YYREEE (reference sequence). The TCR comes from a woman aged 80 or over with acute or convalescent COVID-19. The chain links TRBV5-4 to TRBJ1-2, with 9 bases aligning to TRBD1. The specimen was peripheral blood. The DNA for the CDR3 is TGTGCCAGCAGCTTCACAGGGGGCGGGTATGGCTACACCTTC. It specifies CASSFTGGGYGYTF.